This entry features one T cell receptor (beta chain) sequence. The table lists this clone with a count of one. Its antigen is currently not known. No base quality values were provided; no much bigger clone lies one nucleotide off. Genomic DNA was isolated from the sorted cells so that the TCRbeta CDR3 region could be sequenced. TCRbeta CDR3 regions were sequenced using the immunoSEQ Assay. The source is immuneACCESS, and TCRdb retained only in-frame sequences with V and J called. Part of the clones is not carried over; for the studies checked, unresolved V genes explain less than half of this, and the remainder is unexplained. The sample table shows 55,000 to 80,000 clones, and around 90% are seen once. The ten biggest clones cover approximately 1.3% of the sample. Measured from the cysteine to the phenylalanine, the CDR3 is 17 residues long. The entry retains the CDR3 DNA only, 51 bases that are in frame from base 1. CDR1 SGHDT and CDR2 YYEEEE were looked up in the germline V gene. V loses 0 bases of germline sequence and J loses 3 bases, and the interval between the two ends is 15 bases.

This sample stems from a study of OX40 agonist ivuxolimab in advanced cancers. For the study in its entirety: Ivuxolimab was a fully human IgG2 agonistic monoclonal antibody targeting the costimulatory receptor OX40 (CD134). Intravenous ivuxolimab was administered to patients every 2 weeks at six dose levels: 0.01, 0.1, 0.3, 1.5, 3 and 10 mg/kg. Of the roughly 51 patients in dose escalation, 19 had hepatocellular carcinoma, some 15 had melanoma, 9 had renal cell carcinoma and 9 had head and neck cancer. A male proportion of around 80% and a mean age of approximately 58 years, ranging from roughly 23 to 90, were recorded for the dose-escalation cohort. Prior anti-PD-1, anti-PD-L1 or anti-CTLA-4 therapy was permitted, and checkpoint inhibitors had been received by more than 35% of dose-escalation patients. Partial responses were achieved by three dose-escalation patients, of whom one had hepatocellular carcinoma and two had cutaneous melanoma. Peripheral TCRbeta sequencing was intended to test whether TCR sequence diversity was altered and clonal T-cell expansion was caused by ivuxolimab. The monotherapy dose-escalation portion (N of about 47 patients) of the phase I ivuxolimab trial is reported in the paper. Paper-wide results and their limitations: Low levels of normalized T-cell clonal expansion were also seen in some patients who did not respond. On average, CD8+ T cells showed more expanded clones than CD4+ T cells after ivuxolimab. Clonal expansion of both CD4+ and CD8+ blood T cells was observed from baseline to week 6 at doses 0.1 to 3.0 mg/kg. Antigen specificity was not determined for the clonally expanded peripheral T cells. In the 0.1-3.0 mg/kg groups, partial responders were among the patients with the lowest normalized peripheral clonal expansion, particularly in CD8+ T cells.

Patients with autoimmune disease history or receiving systemic immunosuppression were excluded from the trial. Peripheral blood for TCR sequencing was collected from all dose cohorts at baseline, on cycle 4 day 1, and on cycle 7 day 1. The samples were taken from a phase I, first-in-human, multicenter, open-label dose-escalation trial of ivuxolimab. The trial enrolled adults with locally advanced or metastatic head and neck squamous cell, hepatocellular, melanoma or renal cell carcinoma. Before TCR sequencing, CD4+ and CD8+ T cells were separately sorted from peripheral blood. The TCR sequence derives from an adult with an advanced solid tumor such as melanoma, head and neck, liver or kidney cancer. Material: CD4+ or CD8+ T cells sorted from blood, obtained in a trial of the OX40 agonist ivuxolimab. The chain couples TRBV5-6 to TRBJ1-4, with the D gene uncertain. The DNA sequence is given as TGTGCCAGCAGCTTGGAGTTTAGGGAGGATCCTAATGAAAAACTGTTTTTT. Its protein product is CASSLEFREDPNEKLFF.